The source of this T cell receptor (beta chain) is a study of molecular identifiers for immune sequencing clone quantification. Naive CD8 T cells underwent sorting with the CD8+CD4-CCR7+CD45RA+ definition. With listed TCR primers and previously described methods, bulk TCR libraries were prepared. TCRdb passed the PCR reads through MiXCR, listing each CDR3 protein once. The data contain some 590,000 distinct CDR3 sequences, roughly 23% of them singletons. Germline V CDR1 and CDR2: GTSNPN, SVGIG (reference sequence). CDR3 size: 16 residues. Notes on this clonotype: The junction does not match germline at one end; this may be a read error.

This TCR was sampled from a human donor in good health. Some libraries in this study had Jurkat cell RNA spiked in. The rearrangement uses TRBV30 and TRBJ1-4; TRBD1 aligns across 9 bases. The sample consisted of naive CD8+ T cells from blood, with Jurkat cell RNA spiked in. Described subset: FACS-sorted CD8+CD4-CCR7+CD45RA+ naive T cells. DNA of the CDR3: TGTGCCTGGAGCCTGGATTCCGGGACAGGGTATGAAAAACTGCTTTTT. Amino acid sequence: CAWSLDSGTGYEKLLF.